This TCR beta chain originates from a study of blood T cell repertoires in COVID-19. About the study: From the United States, Italy and Spain came samples of acute and convalescent COVID-19.

Assay: immunoSEQ multiplex PCR; the TCRdb copy retains only in-frame clones and omits some. The sample yields roughly 140,000 clones, 88% seen once. The CDR3 consists of 15 residues. Trimming removed 3 bases at V and 1 base at J, with 13 bases between. The TCR originated in a human donor in a cohort sampled during active COVID-19. The V and J genes are TRBV5-3 and TRBJ2-5, with D perhaps TRBD1 (6 bases). TRBV5-3 falls under the ORF class, with uncertain function. Sequenced input: peripheral blood. CDR3 sequence (DNA): TGTGCCAGAAGCTGTACCCAGGGGTCCCAAGAGACCCAGTACTTC. It yields the protein CARSCTQGSQETQYF.